This TCR beta chain was recovered during a study of vaccination effects on CD4 cells after COVID-19. It was after roughly 11 days of culture that CD4+ T cells were isolated. Two-dose vaccination with either BNT162b2 or mRNA-1273 was given to the participants. Nucleocapsid antibodies stayed negative before and after vaccination, showing no earlier SARS-CoV-2 infection. The authors replaced half the medium with IL-2 medium on days 3 and 7. This CDR3 has 13 amino acids. J lost 10 bases, V lost 3 bases, and 6 bases had no gene match. The germline V gene encodes CDR1 LNHDA and CDR2 SQIVND (reference sequence). A remark on this clone: Its specificity is not known.

Profiled with immunoSEQ multiplex PCR; TCRdb holds only in-frame clones, not every one. The sample shows about 66,000 clones, roughly four fifths of them seen only once. The chain employs TRBV19 and TRBJ2-1; 7 nucleotides line up with TRBD1. Sequencing used CD4+ T cells from PBMCs cultured without peptide, obtained after COVID-19 vaccination. The origin of this receptor is a human donor who received a COVID-19 vaccine. CDR3: CASSMGQPGEQFF. The CDR3 DNA sequence: TGTGCCAGTAGTATGGGACAGCCTGGGGAGCAGTTCTTC.